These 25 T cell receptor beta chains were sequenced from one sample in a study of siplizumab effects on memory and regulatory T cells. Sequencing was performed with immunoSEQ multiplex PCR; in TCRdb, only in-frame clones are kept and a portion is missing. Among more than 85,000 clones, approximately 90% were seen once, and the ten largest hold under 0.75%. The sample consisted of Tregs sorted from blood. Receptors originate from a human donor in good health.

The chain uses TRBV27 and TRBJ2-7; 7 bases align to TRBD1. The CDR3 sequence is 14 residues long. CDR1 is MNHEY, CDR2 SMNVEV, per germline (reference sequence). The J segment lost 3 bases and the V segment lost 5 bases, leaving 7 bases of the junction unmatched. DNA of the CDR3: TGTGCCAGCAGTCCCAACCGGGACAGCTACGAGCAGTACTTC. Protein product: CASSPNRDSYEQYF.

The CDR3 loop reads CATRGGSTYEQYF. In DNA form, the CDR3 reads TGTGCCACCAGGGGGGGGTCTACCTACGAGCAGTACTTC. The V gene is TRBV5-4, the J gene TRBJ2-7, with D perhaps TRBD1 or TRBD2 (7 bases each). CDR3 size: 13 residues. The germline V gene encodes CDR1 SGHNT and CDR2 YYREEE (reference sequence). Trimming removed 9 bases from V and 2 bases from J, with 15 bases in between.

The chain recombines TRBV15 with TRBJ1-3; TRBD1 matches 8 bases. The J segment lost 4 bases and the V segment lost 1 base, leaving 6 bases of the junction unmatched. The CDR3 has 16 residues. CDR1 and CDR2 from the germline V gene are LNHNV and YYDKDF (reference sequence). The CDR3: CATSRAGGLTGNTIYF. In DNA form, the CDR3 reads TGTGCCACCAGCAGAGCAGGGGGCTTAACGGGAAACACCATATATTTT.

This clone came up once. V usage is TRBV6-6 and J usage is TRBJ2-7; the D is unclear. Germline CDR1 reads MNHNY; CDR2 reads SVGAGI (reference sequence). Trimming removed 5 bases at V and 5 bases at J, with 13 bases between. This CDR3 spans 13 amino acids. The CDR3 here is CASSGPTLDEQYF. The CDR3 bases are TGTGCCAGCAGTGGCCCGACACTGGACGAGCAGTACTTC.

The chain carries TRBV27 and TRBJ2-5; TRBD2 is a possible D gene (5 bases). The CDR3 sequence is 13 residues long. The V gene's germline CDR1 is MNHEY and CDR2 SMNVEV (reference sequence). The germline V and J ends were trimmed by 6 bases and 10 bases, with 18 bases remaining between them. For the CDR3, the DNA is TGTGCCAGCAGACGGACTGGGGAGTCAGACCAGTACTTC. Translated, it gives CASRRTGESDQYF.

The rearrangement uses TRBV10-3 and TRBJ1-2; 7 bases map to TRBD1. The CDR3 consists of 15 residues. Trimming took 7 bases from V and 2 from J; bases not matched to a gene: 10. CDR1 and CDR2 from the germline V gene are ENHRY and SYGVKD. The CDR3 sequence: CAINSQGVINYGYTF. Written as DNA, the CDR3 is TGTGCCATCAACAGTCAGGGGGTGATCAACTATGGCTACACCTTC.

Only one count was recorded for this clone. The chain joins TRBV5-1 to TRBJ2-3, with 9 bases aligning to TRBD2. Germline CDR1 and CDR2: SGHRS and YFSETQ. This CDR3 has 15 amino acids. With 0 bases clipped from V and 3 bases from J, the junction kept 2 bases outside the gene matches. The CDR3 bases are TGCGCCAGCAGCTTGGGGCTAGCGGGGACAGATACGCAGTATTTT. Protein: CASSLGLAGTDTQYF.

CDR3 in DNA: TGTGCCAGCAGTGCCCGGGCGCTGAACACTGAAGCTTTCTTT. This gives the protein CASSARALNTEAFF. The chain couples TRBV2 to TRBJ1-1, with no clear D. V gave up 4 bases and J gave up 0 bases, with 9 bases separating them. CDR1 is SNHLY and CDR2 is FYNNEI in the germline V gene. This CDR3 has 14 residues.

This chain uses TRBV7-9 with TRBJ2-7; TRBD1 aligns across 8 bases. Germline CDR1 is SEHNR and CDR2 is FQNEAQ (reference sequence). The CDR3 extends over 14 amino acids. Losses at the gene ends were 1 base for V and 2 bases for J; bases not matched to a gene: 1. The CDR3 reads CASSLETGAYEQYF. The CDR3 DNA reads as TGTGCCAGCAGCTTAGAGACAGGGGCCTACGAGCAGTACTTC.

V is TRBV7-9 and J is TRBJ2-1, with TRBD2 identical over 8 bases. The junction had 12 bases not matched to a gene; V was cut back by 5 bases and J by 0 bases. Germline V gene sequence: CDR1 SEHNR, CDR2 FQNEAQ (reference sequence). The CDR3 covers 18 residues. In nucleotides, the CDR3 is TGTGCCAGCAGCCCCGAAAGCGGGAGCGCTACCTCCTACAATGAGCAGTTCTTC. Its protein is CASSPESGSATSYNEQFF.

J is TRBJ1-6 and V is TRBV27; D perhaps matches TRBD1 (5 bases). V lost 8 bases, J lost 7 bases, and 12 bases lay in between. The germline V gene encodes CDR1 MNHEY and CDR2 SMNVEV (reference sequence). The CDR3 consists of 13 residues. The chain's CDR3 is CASGRDHNSPLHF. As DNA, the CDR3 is TGTGCCAGCGGTCGGGACCACAATTCACCCCTCCACTTT.

The CDR3 nucleotides are TGCAGTGCTACAGAGAACACTGAAGCTTTCTTT. Its protein product is CSATENTEAFF. The V call is TRBV20-1, the J call TRBJ1-1; the D is unclear. V gave up 4 bases and J gave up 1 base, with 4 bases separating them. The CDR3 sequence is 11 residues long. Germline CDR1 reads DFQATT; CDR2 reads SNEGSKA (reference sequence).

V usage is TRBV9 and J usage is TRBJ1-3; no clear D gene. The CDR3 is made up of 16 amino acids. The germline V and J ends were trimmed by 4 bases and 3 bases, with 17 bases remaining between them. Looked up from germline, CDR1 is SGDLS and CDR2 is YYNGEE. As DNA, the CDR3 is TGTGCCAGCAGCTTAGACTCGGAGCCTAGTGGAAACACCATATATTTT. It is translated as CASSLDSEPSGNTIYF.

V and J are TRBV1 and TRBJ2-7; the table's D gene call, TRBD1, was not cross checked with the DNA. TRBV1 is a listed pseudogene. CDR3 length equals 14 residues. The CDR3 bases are TGCACCAGCAGCGTGGGACAGGCGGCCTACGAGCAGTACTTC. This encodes CTSSVGQAAYEQYF.

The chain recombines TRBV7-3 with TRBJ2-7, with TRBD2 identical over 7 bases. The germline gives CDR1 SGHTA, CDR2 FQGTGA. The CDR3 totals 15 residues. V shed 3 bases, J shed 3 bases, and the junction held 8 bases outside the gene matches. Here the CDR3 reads CASSLASGYNYEQYF. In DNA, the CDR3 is TGTGCCAGCAGCTTGGCTAGCGGATATAACTACGAGCAGTACTTC.

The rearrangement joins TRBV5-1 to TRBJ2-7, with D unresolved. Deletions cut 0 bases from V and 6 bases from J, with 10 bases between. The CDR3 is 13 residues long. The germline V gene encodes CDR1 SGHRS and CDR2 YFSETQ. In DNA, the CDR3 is TGCGCCAGCAGCTTGGGGGGAAGGGTCGAGCAGTACTTC. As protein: CASSLGGRVEQYF. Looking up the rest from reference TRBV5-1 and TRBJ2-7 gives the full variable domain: KAGVTQTPRYLIKTRGQQVTLSCSPISGHRSVSWYQQTPGQGLQFLFEYFSETQRNKGNFPGRFSGRQFSNSRSEMNVSTLELGDSALYLCASSLGGRVEQYFGPGTRLTVT.

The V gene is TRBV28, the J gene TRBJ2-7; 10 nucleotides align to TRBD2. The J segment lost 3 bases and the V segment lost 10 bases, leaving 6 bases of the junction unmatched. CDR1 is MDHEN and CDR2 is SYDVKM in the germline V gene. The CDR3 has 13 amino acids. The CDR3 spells CATGTSAYYEQYF. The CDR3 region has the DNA TGTGCCACCGGGACTAGCGCTTACTACGAGCAGTACTTC. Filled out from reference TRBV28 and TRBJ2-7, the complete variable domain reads DVKVTQSSRYLVKRTGEKVFLECVQDMDHENMFWYRQDPGLGLRLIYFSYDVKMKEKGDIPEGYSVSREKKERFSLILESASTNQTSMYLCATGTSAYYEQYFGPGTRLTVT.

The CDR3 bases are TGTGCCAGCTCCTCAGGGTCTGGAAACACCATATATTTT. It specifies CASSSGSGNTIYF. The chain carries TRBV18 and TRBJ1-3; D may be TRBD1 (5 bases). The ends were cut back, 6 bases at V and 1 base at J, with 7 bases in the middle. Germline V gene data show CDR1 as KGHSH and CDR2 as LQKENI. This CDR3 contains 13 residues. The variable domain in full, with the rest retrieved from reference TRBV18 and TRBJ1-3, is NAGVMQNPRHLVRRRGQEARLRCSPMKGHSHVYWYRQLPEEGLKFMVYLQKENIIDESGMPKERFSAEFPKEGPSILRIQQVVRGDSAAYFCASSSGSGNTIYFGEGSWLTVV.

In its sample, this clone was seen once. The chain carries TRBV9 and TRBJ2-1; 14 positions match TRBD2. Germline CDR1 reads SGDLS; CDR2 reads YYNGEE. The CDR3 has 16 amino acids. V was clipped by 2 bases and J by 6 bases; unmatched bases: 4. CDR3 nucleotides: TGTGCCAGCAGCGTGGGACTAGCGGGAGCTCCCAATGAGCAGTTCTTC. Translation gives CASSVGLAGAPNEQFF.

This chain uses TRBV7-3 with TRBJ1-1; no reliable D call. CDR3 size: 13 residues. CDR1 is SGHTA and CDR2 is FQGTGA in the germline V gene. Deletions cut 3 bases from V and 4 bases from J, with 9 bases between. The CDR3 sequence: CASSFSPGTEAFF. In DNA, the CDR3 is TGTGCCAGCAGCTTTAGTCCCGGCACTGAAGCTTTCTTT.

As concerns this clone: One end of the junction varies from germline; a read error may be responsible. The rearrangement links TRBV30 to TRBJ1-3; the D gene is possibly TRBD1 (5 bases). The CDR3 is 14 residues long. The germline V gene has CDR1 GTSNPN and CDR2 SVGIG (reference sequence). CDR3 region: CAWTRGSIGDTIYF. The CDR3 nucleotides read TGTGCCTGGACCCGGGGCTCAATTGGAGACACCATATATTTT.

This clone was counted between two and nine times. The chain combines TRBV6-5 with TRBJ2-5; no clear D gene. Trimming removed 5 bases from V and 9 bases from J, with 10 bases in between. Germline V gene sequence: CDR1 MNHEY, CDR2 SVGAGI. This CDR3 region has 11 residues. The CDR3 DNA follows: TGTGCCAGCAGTAACATAAGGGCCCAGTACTTC. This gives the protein CASSNIRAQYF.

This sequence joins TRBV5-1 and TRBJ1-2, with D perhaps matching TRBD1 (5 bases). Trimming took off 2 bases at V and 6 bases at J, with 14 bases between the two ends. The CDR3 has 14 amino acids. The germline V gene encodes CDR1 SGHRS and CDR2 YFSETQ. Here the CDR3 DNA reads TGCGCCAGCAGCTTTGATGGGGGTTCTGATGGCTACACCTTC. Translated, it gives CASSFDGGSDGYTF. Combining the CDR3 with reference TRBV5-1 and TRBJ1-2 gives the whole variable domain KAGVTQTPRYLIKTRGQQVTLSCSPISGHRSVSWYQQTPGQGLQFLFEYFSETQRNKGNFPGRFSGRQFSNSRSEMNVSTLELGDSALYLCASSFDGGSDGYTFGSGTRLTVV.

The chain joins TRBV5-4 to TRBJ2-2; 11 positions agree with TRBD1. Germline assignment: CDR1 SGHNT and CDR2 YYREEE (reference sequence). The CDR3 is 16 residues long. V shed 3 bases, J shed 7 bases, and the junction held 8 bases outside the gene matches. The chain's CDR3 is CASSSPDRGRSGELFF. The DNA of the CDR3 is TGTGCCAGCAGCTCCCCGGACAGGGGGCGTAGCGGGGAGCTGTTTTTT.

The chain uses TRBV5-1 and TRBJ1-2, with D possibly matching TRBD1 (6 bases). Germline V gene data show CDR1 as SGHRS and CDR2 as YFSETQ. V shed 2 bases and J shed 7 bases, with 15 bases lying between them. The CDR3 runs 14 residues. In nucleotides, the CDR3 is TGCGCCAGCAGCTTCTCAACAGGGAGTGTTGGCTACACCTTC. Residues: CASSFSTGSVGYTF.